The clone carrying this T cell receptor beta chain was observed many times. This sample was included in a study of response to subunit inactivated influenza vaccine. TCRdb passed the RT-PCR reads through MiXCR, listing each CDR3 protein once. The data show about 780,000 distinct CDR3 sequences, around 20% seen once. Germline trimming cut 0 bases from V and 4 bases from J; bases unmatched to any gene: 8. The CDR3 is 19 residues long. Germline values: CDR1 SGHNT, CDR2 YYREEE (reference sequence). J is TRBJ2-1 and V is TRBV5-4, with 15 nucleotides matching TRBD2. Sample: PBMCs from blood, taken more than 4 days after vaccination. The sequence was collected from a man aged 50 or older who received an inactivated influenza vaccine. Here the CDR3 reads CASSLVLWGLAGGYNEQFF. For the CDR3, the DNA is TGTGCCAGCAGCTTGGTTCTTTGGGGACTAGCGGGGGGTTACAATGAGCAGTTCTTC.